The TCR beta chain described here comes from a study of post-analysis software for immune sequencing data (dated by TCRdb to 2014 to 2015). For context, the study as a whole: Relapsing-remitting, secondary progressive and progressive-relapsing multiple sclerosis were recorded as disease courses, and subtype annotation was lacking for some patients. The patient repertoires were compared against approximately ten previously published healthy control repertoires obtained from donors aged roughly 6 to 26 years. A subset of samples was prepared in parallel using single-end sample barcoding, then pooled and co-amplified after Illumina adapter ligation. The study at large found these results: Normalized Chao1 diversity was significantly lower in multiple sclerosis patients than controls, suggesting substantial peripheral T-cell clonal expansion. Significantly higher frequencies in patients than in controls were found for roughly five TRBV segments, including TRBV5-6, TRBV5-1 and TRBV20-1. The control group was slightly older than the multiple sclerosis patient group. Direct clustering with F measure showed strong co-clustering of samples prepared in the same batch, prompting a batch-effect correction.

To demonstrate the VDJtools post-analysis software, TCR beta repertoires were profiled from the peripheral blood of about a dozen young patients with multiple sclerosis. The multiple sclerosis patients were children and adolescents between roughly 6 and 16 years of age. There are 14 amino acids in the CDR3, from cysteine to phenylalanine inclusive. The only DNA kept is the CDR3, 42 bases in frame from the first base. The trim is 4 bases for V and 7 bases for J, with a gap of 15 bases between the germline ends. CDR1 and CDR2, looked up from the germline V gene, are SGDLS and YYNGEE. This clonotype was seen ten or more times. This receptor's antigen is unknown. Per-base qualities were not stored, and no clone one base away is much larger. The library was obtained by PCR. Sequencing used an Illumina HiSeq 2500. To reduce PCR and sequencing biases, unique molecular identifiers were built into the TCR beta cDNA libraries. Some 500,000 cDNA molecules were obtained for every 1 to 10 million input T cells, so each molecule roughly corresponded to one T cell. The same protocol used for the earlier healthy control dataset was applied to prepare and sequence the patient libraries. Within a given batch, samples were prepared together, multiplexed and sequenced on the same HiSeq lane. Per the source publication's procedure: Raw barcoded reads were processed with MIGEC, discarding single-read molecular identifier groups before consensus assembly and CDR3 extraction. VDJtools was used for post-analysis of the clonotype tables, and diversity was normalized by down-sampling every dataset to the size of the smallest sample. To correct batch-related cross-sample contamination, repertoire overlap clustering matched CDR3 amino acid sequences but not nucleotide sequences. TCRdb applied fastp at Q25 and MiXCR to the public reads, then kept only in-frame beta chains. Every CDR3 protein is listed once, alongside the most common genes and DNA of its rows. V and J calls and clone size were set by TCRdb, not the authors. Recorded for this sample are 170,000 or so distinct CDR3 sequences; 25% to 35% of them occurred a single time. About 1.6% of the sample comes from the top ten.

The sequence is built from TRBV9 and TRBJ2-1; perhaps TRBD1 is the D gene, with 5 bases matching. This clonotype was sampled from a girl aged 10-17 years with multiple sclerosis. Sequenced: blood. Read as DNA, the sequence is TGTGCCAGCAGCCCTAAAGGGGTCCCGAATGAGCAGTTCTTC. This translates into CASSPKGVPNEQFF.